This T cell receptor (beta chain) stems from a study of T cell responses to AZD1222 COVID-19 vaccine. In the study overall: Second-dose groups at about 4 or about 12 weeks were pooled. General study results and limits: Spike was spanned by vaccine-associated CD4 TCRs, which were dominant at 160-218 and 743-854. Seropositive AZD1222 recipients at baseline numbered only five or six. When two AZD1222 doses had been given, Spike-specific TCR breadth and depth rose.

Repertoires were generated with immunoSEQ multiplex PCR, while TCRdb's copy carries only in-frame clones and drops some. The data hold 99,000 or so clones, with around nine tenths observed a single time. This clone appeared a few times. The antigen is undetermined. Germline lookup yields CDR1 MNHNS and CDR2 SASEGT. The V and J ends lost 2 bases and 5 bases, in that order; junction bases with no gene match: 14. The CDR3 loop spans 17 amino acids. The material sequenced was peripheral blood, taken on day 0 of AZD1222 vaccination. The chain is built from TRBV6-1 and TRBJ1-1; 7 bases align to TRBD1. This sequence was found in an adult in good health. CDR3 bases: TGTGCCAGCAGTGAACTCCTGGGCAGGGGGTGGGGAACTGAAGCTTTCTTT. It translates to CASSELLGRGWGTEAFF.